The next 13 T cell receptor beta chains were all read from a single sample in a study of cytotoxic CD8 clonotypes in ibrutinib-treated CLL. The data were produced by immunoSEQ multiplex PCR, yet TCRdb's version contains in-frame clones alone and is incomplete. This sample has almost 45,000 clones, with about 70% found just once. The source was PBMCs, collected after 12 months of ibrutinib treatment. The receptors derive from a human donor with chronic lymphocytic leukemia.

V is TRBV20-1 and J is TRBJ1-1, with D unclear. Germline V lookup: CDR1 DFQATT, CDR2 SNEGSKA (reference sequence). V was shortened by 3 bases and J by 6 bases, with 5 bases between the two germline ends. The CDR3 spans 10 residues. This chain's CDR3 is CSARAAEAFF. CDR3 in DNA: TGCAGTGCTAGGGCTGCTGAAGCTTTCTTT.

This clone has a single count. The chain has TRBV5-1 and TRBJ1-1; D unclear. V was trimmed by 0 bases and J by 2 bases, leaving 11 bases between them. Per germline, CDR1 SGHRS and CDR2 YFSETQ. The CDR3 has 15 residues. The CDR3 region has the DNA TGCGCCAGCAGCTTGGAGAGAATACCTAACACTGAAGCTTTCTTT. Residues: CASSLERIPNTEAFF.

J is TRBJ2-7 and V is TRBV28; the D gene is possibly TRBD2 (5 bases). Trimming pared 2 bases from V and 3 bases from J, leaving 14 bases between. The CDR3 totals 15 residues. From germline, CDR1 is MDHEN and CDR2 SYDVKM. The CDR3 region has the DNA TGTGCCAGCAGTTTAGGGCTAGCCGAGGGCTACGAGCAGTACTTC. This codes for CASSLGLAEGYEQYF.

V gene TRBV7-2 combines with J gene TRBJ2-5; 7 bases are a match to TRBD2. Germline CDR1 is SGHTA and CDR2 is FQGNSA. J lost 14 bases, V lost 2 bases, and 14 bases had no gene match. The CDR3 is made up of 14 amino acids. The CDR3 nucleotides read TGTGCCAGCAGCTTAAATCTGGCGGCTAGCGGCAATTACTTC. Translated: CASSLNLAASGNYF.

The V and J genes are TRBV10-3 and TRBJ2-7; 11 bases fit TRBD2. The CDR3 contains 14 residues. Trimming at V came to 6 bases and at J to 3 bases, leaving 4 bases not matched to a gene. Germline values: CDR1 ENHRY, CDR2 SYGVKD. CDR3 sequence reads: CAIRGTSGIYEQYF. As DNA, the CDR3 is TGTGCCATCAGGGGGACTAGCGGAATCTACGAGCAGTACTTC.

This clone was recorded only once. V gene TRBV30 combines with J gene TRBJ2-7; TRBD1 might be the D (5 bases). The CDR3 totals 12 residues. The germline gives CDR1 GTSNPN, CDR2 SVGIG (reference sequence). V was shortened by 3 bases and J by 3 bases, with 9 bases between the two germline ends. The CDR3, as DNA: TGTGCCTGGAGCGACAGATTCTACGAGCAGTACTTC. This sequence encodes CAWSDRFYEQYF.

This chain joins TRBV6-1 and TRBJ2-5; 9 nucleotides match TRBD2. V was clipped by 2 bases and J by 5 bases; unmatched bases: 15. Germline CDR1 MNHNS, CDR2 SASEGT. CDR3 length equals 18 residues. DNA of the CDR3: TGTGCCAGCAGTGAATGGTTGGCGGGAGGGATTACGGAGGAGACCCAGTACTTC. It specifies CASSEWLAGGITEETQYF.

The V and J genes are TRBV7-9 and TRBJ2-7, with TRBD2 matching 9 bases. CDR3 length equals 16 residues. From germline, CDR1 is SEHNR and CDR2 FQNEAQ (reference sequence). V lost 1 base and J lost 0; bases outside the gene matches: 4. The CDR3 DNA reads TGTGCCAGCAGCTTAGGGACTAGCGTAAACTCCTACGAGCAGTACTTC. Its translation: CASSLGTSVNSYEQYF.

V gene TRBV5-4 combines with J gene TRBJ2-3; perhaps D is TRBD1 or TRBD2 (6 bases each). The germline V gene encodes CDR1 SGHNT and CDR2 YYREEE (reference sequence). This CDR3 has 14 residues. V was cut by 4 bases and J by 2 bases, with 11 bases left in between. The CDR3 loop reads CASSPGANTDTQYF. In DNA form, the CDR3 reads TGTGCCAGCAGCCCGGGGGCAAACACAGATACGCAGTATTTT.

In this sample, this clone turned up once. The gene calls are TRBV7-2 and TRBJ2-1, with 9 bases aligning to TRBD2. CDR3 length: 15 amino acids. Germline CDR1 is SGHTA and CDR2 is FQGNSA. V lost 5 bases and J lost 4; bases outside the gene matches: 6. Here the CDR3 reads CASSVSAGGYNEQFF. The CDR3 DNA is TGTGCCAGCAGCGTGTCGGCGGGAGGGTACAATGAGCAGTTCTTC.

The chain carries TRBV19 and TRBJ1-1, with D possibly matching TRBD1 (6 bases). The CDR3 totals 16 residues. V was shortened by 4 bases and J by 1 base, with 16 bases between the two germline ends. Germline values: CDR1 LNHDA, CDR2 SQIVND (reference sequence). CDR3 loop: CASSTPPSTGNTEAFF. In nucleotides, the CDR3 is TGTGCCAGTAGTACTCCCCCCTCGACAGGGAACACTGAAGCTTTCTTT.

The chain employs TRBV7-2 and TRBJ2-5; 10 bases map to TRBD1. V was pared by 1 base and J by 7 bases, with 6 bases of the junction left unmatched. This CDR3 is 15 amino acids long. Germline-derived CDR1 and CDR2 are SGHTA and FQGNSA. CDR3 sequence reads: CASSLGRTGGGTQYF. The CDR3 DNA follows: TGTGCCAGCAGCTTAGGAAGGACAGGGGGGGGGACCCAGTACTTC.

This chain uses TRBV6-6 with TRBJ2-7; TRBD2 is a possible D gene (5 bases). Germline assignment: CDR1 MNHNY and CDR2 SVGAGI (reference sequence). This CDR3 has 13 amino acids. V gave up 5 bases and J gave up 4 bases, with 12 bases separating them. The CDR3 DNA reads TGTGCCAGCAGTCCGGGGATGGAGTACGAGCAGTACTTC. It translates to CASSPGMEYEQYF.